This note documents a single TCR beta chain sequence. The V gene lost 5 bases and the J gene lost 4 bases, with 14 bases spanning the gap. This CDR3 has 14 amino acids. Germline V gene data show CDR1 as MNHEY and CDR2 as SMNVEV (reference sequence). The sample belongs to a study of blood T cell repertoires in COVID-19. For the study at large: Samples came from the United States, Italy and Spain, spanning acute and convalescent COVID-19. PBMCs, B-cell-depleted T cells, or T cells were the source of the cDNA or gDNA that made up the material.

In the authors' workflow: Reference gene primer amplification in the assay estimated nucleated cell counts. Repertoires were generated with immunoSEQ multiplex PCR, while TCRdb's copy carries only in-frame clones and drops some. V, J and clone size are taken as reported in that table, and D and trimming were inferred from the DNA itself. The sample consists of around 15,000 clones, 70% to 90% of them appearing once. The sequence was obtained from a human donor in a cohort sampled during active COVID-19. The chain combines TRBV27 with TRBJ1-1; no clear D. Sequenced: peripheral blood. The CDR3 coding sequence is TGTGCCAGCAGTCCACTTGGGCTCGGCACTGAAGCTTTCTTT. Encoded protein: CASSPLGLGTEAFF.